This TCR beta chain was recovered during a study of control samples from healthy donors and cancer patients. This clone appeared a single time. The CDR3 spans 15 residues. Germline values: CDR1 KGHDR, CDR2 SFDVKD. Trimming took off 9 bases at V and 1 base at J, with 17 bases between the two ends. Assay used: immunoSEQ multiplex PCR; TCRdb lists only in-frame clones, some missing. The profile covers about 73,000 clones, with over 85% appearing a single time and around 19% taken by the ten largest. The chain links TRBV24-1 to TRBJ2-5; D may correspond to TRBD1 or TRBD2 (6 bases each). The source of this sequence is a man aged 55 to 70 with lung cancer. The source material was PBMCs. The CDR3 bases are TGTGCCACCGGGGGGCCAGGAGCCTCCCAAGAGACCCAGTACTTC. Encoded protein: CATGGPGASQETQYF.